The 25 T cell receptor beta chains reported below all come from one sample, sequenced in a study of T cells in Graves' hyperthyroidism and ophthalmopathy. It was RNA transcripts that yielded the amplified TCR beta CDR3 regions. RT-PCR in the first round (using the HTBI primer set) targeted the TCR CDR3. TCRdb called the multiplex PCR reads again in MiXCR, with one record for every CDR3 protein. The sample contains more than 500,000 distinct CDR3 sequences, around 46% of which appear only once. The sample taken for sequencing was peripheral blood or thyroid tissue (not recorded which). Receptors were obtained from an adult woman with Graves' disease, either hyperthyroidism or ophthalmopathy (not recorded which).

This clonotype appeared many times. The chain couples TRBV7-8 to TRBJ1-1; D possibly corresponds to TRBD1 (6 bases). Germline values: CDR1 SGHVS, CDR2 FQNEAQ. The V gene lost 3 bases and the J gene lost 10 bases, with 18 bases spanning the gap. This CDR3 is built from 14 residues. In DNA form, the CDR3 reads TGTGCCAGCAGCTTGGGACACCACCCGCAGCGAGCTTTCTTT. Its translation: CASSLGHHPQRAFF.

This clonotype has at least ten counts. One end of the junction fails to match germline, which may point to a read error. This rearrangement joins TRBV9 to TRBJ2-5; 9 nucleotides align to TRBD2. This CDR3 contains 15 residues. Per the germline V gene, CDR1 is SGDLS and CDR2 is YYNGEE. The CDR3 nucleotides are TGTGCCAGCACCGTAGATAGCGGGAGAGGGGAGACCCAGTACTTC. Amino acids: CASTVDSGRGETQYF.

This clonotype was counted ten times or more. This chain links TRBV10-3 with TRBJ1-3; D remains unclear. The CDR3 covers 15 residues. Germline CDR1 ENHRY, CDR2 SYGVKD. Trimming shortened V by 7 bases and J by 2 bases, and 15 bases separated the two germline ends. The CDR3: CAIIRSLAAGNTIYF. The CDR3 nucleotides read TGTGCCATCATCCGCTCTTTAGCTGCTGGAAACACCATATATTTT.

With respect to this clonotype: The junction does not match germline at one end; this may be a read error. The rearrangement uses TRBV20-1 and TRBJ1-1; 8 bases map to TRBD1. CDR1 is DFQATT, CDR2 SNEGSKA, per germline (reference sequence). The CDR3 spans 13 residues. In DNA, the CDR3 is TGCAGTGCTCGGGGACAGGAGAACACTGAACCTTTCTTT. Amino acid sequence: CSARGQENTEPFF.

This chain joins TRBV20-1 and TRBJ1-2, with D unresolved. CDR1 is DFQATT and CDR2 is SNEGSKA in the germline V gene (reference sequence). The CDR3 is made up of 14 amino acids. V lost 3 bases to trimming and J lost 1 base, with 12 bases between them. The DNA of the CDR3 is TGCAGTGCTAGTTCTGCAGGAGTTAACTATGGCTACACCTTC. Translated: CSASSAGVNYGYTF.

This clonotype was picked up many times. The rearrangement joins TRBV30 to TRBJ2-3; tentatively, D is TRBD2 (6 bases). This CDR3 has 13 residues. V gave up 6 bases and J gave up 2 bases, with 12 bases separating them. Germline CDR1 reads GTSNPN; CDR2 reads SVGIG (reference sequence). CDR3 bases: TGTGCCTGTGCGCGGGAACCCACAGATACGCAGTATTTT. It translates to CACAREPTDTQYF.

The CDR3 loop is CASSLYSGSYIYEQYF. The CDR3 nucleotides read TGTGCCAGCAGCCTTTATAGCGGGAGCTATATCTACGAGCAGTACTTC. The J gene is TRBJ2-7, the V gene TRBV3-1; 9 bases match TRBD2. The ends lost 4 bases at V and 3 bases at J; junction bases unmatched: 10. Germline CDR1 LGHDT, CDR2 YNNKEL (reference sequence). The CDR3 loop spans 16 amino acids.

This CDR3 is CASKAVRGGNTEAFF. The CDR3 DNA follows: TGTGCCAGCAAAGCAGTACGAGGGGGGAACACTGAAGCTTTCTTT. V is TRBV2 and J is TRBJ1-1; D perhaps matches TRBD1 (6 bases). The CDR3 is made up of 15 amino acids. V dropped 7 bases and J dropped 1 base, with 16 bases sitting between them. In germline, CDR1 is SNHLY, CDR2 FYNNEI. Variable domain in full (rest from reference TRBV2 and TRBJ1-1): EPEVTQTPSHQVTQMGQEVILRCVPISNHLYFYWYRQILGQKVEFLVSFYNNEISEKSEIFDDQFSVERPDGSNFTLKIRSTKLEDSAMYFCASKAVRGGNTEAFFGQGTRLTVV.

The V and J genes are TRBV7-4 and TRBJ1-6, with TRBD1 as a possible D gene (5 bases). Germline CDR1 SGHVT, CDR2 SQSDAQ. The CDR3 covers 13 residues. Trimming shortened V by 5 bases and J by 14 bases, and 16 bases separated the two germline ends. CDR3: CASSQGAQSALHF. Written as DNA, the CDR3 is TGTGCCAGCAGCCAAGGGGCACAGTCGGCCCTCCACTTT.

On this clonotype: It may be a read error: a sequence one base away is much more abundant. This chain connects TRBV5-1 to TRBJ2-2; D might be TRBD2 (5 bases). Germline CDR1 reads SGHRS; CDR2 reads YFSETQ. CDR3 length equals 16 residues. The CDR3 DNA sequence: TGCGTCAGCAGCTTGGTTCCTAGCACTGGGACCGGGGAGCTGTTTTTT. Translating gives CVSSLVPSTGTGELFF.

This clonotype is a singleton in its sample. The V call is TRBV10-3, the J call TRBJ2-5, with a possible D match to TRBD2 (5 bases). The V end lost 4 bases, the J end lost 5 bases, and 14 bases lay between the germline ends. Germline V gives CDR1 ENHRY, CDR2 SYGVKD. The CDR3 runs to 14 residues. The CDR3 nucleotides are TGTGCCATCAGTGCTAGAGACGGGGATGAGACCCAGTACTTC. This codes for CAISARDGDETQYF.

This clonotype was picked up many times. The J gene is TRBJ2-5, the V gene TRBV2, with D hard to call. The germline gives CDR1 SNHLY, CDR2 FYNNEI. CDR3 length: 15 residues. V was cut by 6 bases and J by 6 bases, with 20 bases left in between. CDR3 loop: CASRGAASVGQTQYF. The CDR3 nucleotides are TGTGCCAGCAGAGGCGCAGCGTCGGTTGGTCAGACCCAGTACTTC. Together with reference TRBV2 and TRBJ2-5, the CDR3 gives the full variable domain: EPEVTQTPSHQVTQMGQEVILRCVPISNHLYFYWYRQILGQKVEFLVSFYNNEISEKSEIFDDQFSVERPDGSNFTLKIRSTKLEDSAMYFCASRGAASVGQTQYFGPGTRLLVL.

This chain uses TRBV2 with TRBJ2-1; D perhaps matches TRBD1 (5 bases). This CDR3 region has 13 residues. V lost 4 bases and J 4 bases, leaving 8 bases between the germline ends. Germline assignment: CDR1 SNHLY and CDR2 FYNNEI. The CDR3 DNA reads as TGTGCCAGCAGTGGGCAGGGATACAATGAGCAGTTCTTC. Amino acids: CASSGQGYNEQFF.

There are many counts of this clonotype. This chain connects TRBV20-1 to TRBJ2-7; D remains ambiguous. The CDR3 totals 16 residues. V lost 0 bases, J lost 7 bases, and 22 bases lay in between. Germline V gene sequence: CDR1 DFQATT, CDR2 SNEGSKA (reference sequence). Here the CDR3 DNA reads TGCAGTGCTAGAGATCTCAAAGGTATTACGAGTGGGGAGCAGTACTTC. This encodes CSARDLKGITSGEQYF.

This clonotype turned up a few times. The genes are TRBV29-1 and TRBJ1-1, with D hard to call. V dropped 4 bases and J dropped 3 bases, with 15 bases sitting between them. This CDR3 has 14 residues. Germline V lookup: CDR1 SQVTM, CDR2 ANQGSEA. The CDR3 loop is CSVGPYGVHTEAFF. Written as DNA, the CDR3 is TGCAGCGTTGGGCCATACGGGGTTCACACTGAAGCTTTCTTT.

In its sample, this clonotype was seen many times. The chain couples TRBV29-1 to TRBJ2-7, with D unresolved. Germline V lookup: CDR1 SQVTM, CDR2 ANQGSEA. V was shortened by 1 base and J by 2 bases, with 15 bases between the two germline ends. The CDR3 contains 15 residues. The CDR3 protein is CSVEGSELYPYEQYF. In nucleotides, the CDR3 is TGCAGCGTTGAAGGTTCAGAATTATACCCCTACGAGCAGTACTTC.

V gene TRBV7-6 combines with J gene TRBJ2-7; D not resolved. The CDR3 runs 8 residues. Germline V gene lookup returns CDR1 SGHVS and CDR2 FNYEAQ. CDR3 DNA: TGTGCCAGCAGCGTAACGCGGGTC. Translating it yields CASSVTRV.

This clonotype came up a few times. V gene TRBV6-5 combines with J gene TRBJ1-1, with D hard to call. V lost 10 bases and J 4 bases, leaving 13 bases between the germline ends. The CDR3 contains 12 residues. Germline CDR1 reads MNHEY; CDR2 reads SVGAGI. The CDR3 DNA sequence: TGTGCCACGTCCGAGTTGGGCACTGAAGCTTTCTTT. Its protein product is CATSELGTEAFF.

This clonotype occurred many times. The CDR3 loop is CASSLQVFYGYTF. The CDR3 DNA reads TGTGCCAGCAGTTTACAGGTTTTCTATGGCTACACCTTC. The rearrangement links TRBV12-3 or TRBV12-4 to TRBJ1-2; no reliable D call. CDR3 length equals 13 residues. V lost 2 bases and J lost 4, with 8 bases in between.

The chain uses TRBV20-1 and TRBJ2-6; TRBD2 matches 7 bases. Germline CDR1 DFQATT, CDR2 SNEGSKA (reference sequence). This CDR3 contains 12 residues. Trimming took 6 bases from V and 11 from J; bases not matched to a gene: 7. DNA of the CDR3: TGCAGTGCATGGGAGGGGTTCGACGTCCTGACTTTC. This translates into CSAWEGFDVLTF.

The CDR3 DNA follows: TGTGCCAGTAGTTCGATGACAGGGGGCGATGAAAAACTGTTTTTT. Protein product: CASSSMTGGDEKLFF. The chain links TRBV19 to TRBJ1-4; 10 nucleotides align to TRBD1. CDR1 and CDR2 (germline): LNHDA, SQIVND (reference sequence). The CDR3 sequence is 15 residues long. Losses at the gene ends were 5 bases for V and 6 bases for J; bases not matched to a gene: 6.

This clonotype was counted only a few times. The CDR3 bases are TGCAGTGCTAGAGTCGGACTAGCGGGAGGGCCCGGCTCCTACGAGCAGTACTTC. It encodes CSARVGLAGGPGSYEQYF. The genes are TRBV20-1 and TRBJ2-7; 15 nucleotides match TRBD2. Germline V lookup: CDR1 DFQATT, CDR2 SNEGSKA (reference sequence). This CDR3 comprises 18 residues. The V and J ends lost 1 base and 0 bases, in that order; junction bases with no gene match: 7.

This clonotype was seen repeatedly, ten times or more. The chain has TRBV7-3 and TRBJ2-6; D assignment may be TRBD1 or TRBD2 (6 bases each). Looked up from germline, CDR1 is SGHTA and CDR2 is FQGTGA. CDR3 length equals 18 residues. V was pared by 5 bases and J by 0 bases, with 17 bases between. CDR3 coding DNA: TGTGCCAGCAGCCCAAGGGGGAGGAGCGGCTCTGGGGCCAACGTCCTGACTTTC. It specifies CASSPRGRSGSGANVLTF.

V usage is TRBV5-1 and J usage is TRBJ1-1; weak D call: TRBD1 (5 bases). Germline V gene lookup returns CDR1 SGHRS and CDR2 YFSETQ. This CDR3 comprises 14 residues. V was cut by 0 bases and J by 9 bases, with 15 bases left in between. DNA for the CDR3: TGCGCCAGCAGCTTGGATCCAGGGAGCCCTCAAGCTTTCTTT. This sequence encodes CASSLDPGSPQAFF.

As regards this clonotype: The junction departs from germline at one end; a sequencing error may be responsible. CDR3 sequence reads: CASSVGQGHNSPFHF. The CDR3 DNA reads TGTGCCAGCAGCGTGGGACAGGGCCACAACTCACCCTTCCACTTT. V and J are TRBV7-9 and TRBJ1-6, with 9 bases that match TRBD1. CDR1 and CDR2 (germline): SEHNR, FQNEAQ (reference sequence). The CDR3 totals 15 residues. Combining the CDR3 with reference TRBV7-9 and TRBJ1-6 gives the whole variable domain DTGVSQNPRHKITKRGQNVTFRCDPISEHNRLYWYRQTLGQGPEFLTYFQNEAQLEKSRLLSDRFSAERPKGSFSTLEIQRTEQGDSAMYLCASSVGQGHNSPFHFGNGTRLTVT.